One sample yielded the 4 T cell receptor beta chains listed below, sequenced in a study of blood T cell repertoires in COVID-19 (dated by TCRdb to between 2020 and 2021). To prepare the library, the immunoSEQ multiplex PCR assay was applied. TCRdb retrieved this table from immuneACCESS and kept in-frame rearrangements only. Not all clones are present; in checked studies, unresolved V genes account for under half, and no reason is known for the remainder. Counted in this sample were some 83,000 clones; more than 70% of them appeared once. The ten most abundant clones make up 2% to 3% of the sample. Source material: peripheral blood. Every receptor here comes from a man aged 50 or older with acute or convalescent COVID-19.

The genes are TRBV4-2 and TRBJ2-1; TRBD2 aligns across 8 bases. The germline V gene has CDR1 LGHNA and CDR2 YNFKEQ. CDR3 length: 17 amino acids. V shed 3 bases and J 3 bases; nucleotides not matched to a gene: 10. The CDR3 protein is CASSHPLLAEDYNEQFF. CDR3 bases: TGTGCCAGCAGCCACCCCTTACTAGCGGAGGACTACAATGAGCAGTTCTTC.

The chain has TRBV7-2 and TRBJ1-1, with 7 nucleotides matching TRBD1. J was trimmed by 4 bases and V by 4 bases; bases with no gene match: 6. The CDR3 consists of 14 residues. Germline values: CDR1 SGHTA, CDR2 FQGNSA. The CDR3 sequence: CASSSPQGSTEAFF. The CDR3 DNA is TGTGCCAGCAGCTCACCACAGGGGAGCACTGAAGCTTTCTTT.

The chain joins TRBV11-2 to TRBJ1-1; D perhaps matches TRBD1 (5 bases). The CDR3 totals 14 residues. Trimming left V 2 bases short and J 11 bases short, with 18 bases between. CDR1 and CDR2 from the germline V gene are SGHAT and FQNNGV. CDR3 loop: CASSLKGSGRDAFF. The DNA for the CDR3 is TGTGCCAGCAGCTTAAAGGGATCAGGGCGTGATGCTTTCTTT.

The rearrangement links TRBV28 to TRBJ1-4; 8 bases map to TRBD1. The V and J ends lost 6 bases and 5 bases, in that order; junction bases with no gene match: 5. Germline V gene lookup returns CDR1 MDHEN and CDR2 SYDVKM. The CDR3 is 14 residues long. The CDR3 loop reads CASRWNRGNEKLFF. DNA for the CDR3: TGTGCCAGCAGGTGGAACAGGGGGAATGAAAAACTGTTTTTT.